The clone carrying this T cell receptor gamma chain showed up many times. Distinct nucleotide sequences in the sample also encode this CDR3. This record belongs to a study of γδ T cells in repeated Plasmodium falciparum infection. In the study overall: Sampling occurred at baseline, pre-infection for selected infections, and 21 days post-infection.

TCRdb fed the multiplex PCR reads into CATT to redo clone calling. The sample contains about 30,000 gamma-chain clones, 1.4% of which appear only once. The receptor was isolated from a pool of human donors (malaria-infected and uninfected, not separated). The sequenced sample was gamma-delta T cells from blood.

Here the CDR3 reads CATWDGRDYKKLF. CDR3 nucleotide sequence: TGTGCCACCTGGGACGGCCGGGATTATAAGAAACTCTTT. The V call is TRGV2, the J call TRGJ1 or TRGJ2. With 1 base clipped from V and 5 bases from J, the junction kept 5 bases outside the gene matches. The CDR3 length is 13 residues. Germline CDR1 reads EGSNGY; CDR2 reads YDSYNSKV.